This T cell receptor (beta chain) was found in a study of blood T cell repertoires in COVID-19. Generated by immunoSEQ multiplex PCR, the TCRdb table keeps only in-frame clones and is missing some. The sample records hundreds of thousands of clones, roughly 90% being singletons. Germline lookup yields CDR1 SGHDN and CDR2 FVKESK. The CDR3 covers 16 residues. J was trimmed by 5 bases and V by 0 bases; bases with no gene match: 3. Resolution of symptoms, clearance, or two negative PCRs was present in recovered Cohort 3 donors. J is TRBJ2-1 and V is TRBV14, with TRBD2 identical over 11 bases. The source material was PBMCs or T cells enriched from blood (not recorded which). The source of this sequence is a man aged 55 to 70 who had recovered from COVID-19. CDR3 loop: CASSQDLSGGDNEQFF. The DNA of the CDR3 is TGTGCCAGCAGCCAAGATCTTAGCGGGGGGGACAATGAGCAGTTCTTC.